Listed here are 8 T cell receptor beta chains from one sample, sequenced in a study of Ad26.COV2.S vaccination and SARS-CoV-2 variants. Treatment specified: 15 to 20 received Ad26.COV2.S at low or high dose, single or two shots; several received placebo; per-sample allocation not given. Repertoires come from day 63 after the first vaccine or placebo injection. Assay used: immunoSEQ multiplex PCR; TCRdb lists only in-frame clones, some missing. This sample has approximately 240,000 clones, with roughly 90% found just once. This specimen was peripheral blood, taken in a trial of Ad26.COV2.S vaccine versus placebo. These receptors all stem from a person between 18 and 65 years old who received the Ad26.COV2.S COVID-19 vaccine or a placebo.

The chain has TRBV7-6 and TRBJ2-7; 13 bases line up with TRBD2. This CDR3 is built from 15 residues. V lost 3 bases and J lost 2; bases outside the gene matches: 1. Germline V CDR1 and CDR2: SGHVS, FNYEAQ. The chain's CDR3 is CASSFTSGGAYEQYF. In nucleotides, the CDR3 is TGTGCCAGCAGCTTTACTAGCGGGGGGGCCTACGAGCAGTACTTC.

The CDR3 DNA sequence: TGTGCCAGCAGCCAAGTGTCGGCAGGCGAGCAGTACTTC. Protein: CASSQVSAGEQYF. The chain is built from TRBV4-2 and TRBJ2-7; D is unclear. Germline assignment: CDR1 LGHNA and CDR2 YNFKEQ. This CDR3 contains 13 residues. Trimming took 1 base from V and 6 from J, leaving 10 bases between them.

This chain joins TRBV27 and TRBJ2-3; 8 bases are a match to TRBD1. Germline CDR1 and CDR2: MNHEY and SMNVEV (reference sequence). J lost 3 bases, V lost 4 bases, and 12 bases had no gene match. The CDR3 is 17 amino acids. Here the CDR3 DNA reads TGTGCCAGCAGTTCCCCAGGGGGCGGGACGGATACAGATACGCAGTATTTT. Its protein is CASSSPGGGTDTDTQYF.

The genes are TRBV4-3 and TRBJ2-2, with D perhaps TRBD2 (5 bases). Germline CDR1 is LGHNA and CDR2 is YSLEER. Trimming left V 1 base short and J 2 bases short, with 17 bases between. The CDR3 sequence is 18 residues long. CDR3: CASSQGLADLANTGELFF. The CDR3 nucleotides are TGCGCCAGCAGCCAAGGTCTTGCGGATCTAGCCAACACCGGGGAGCTGTTTTTT.

About this clone itself: One junction end disagrees with the germline gene, perhaps due to a read error. This rearrangement joins TRBV6-1 to TRBJ1-5; D remains ambiguous. In germline, CDR1 is MNHNS, CDR2 SASEGT. The CDR3 consists of 15 residues. Written as DNA, the CDR3 is TGTGCCAGCACTGAAATCGTGAATAGCAATCAGCCCCAGCATTTT. Its translation: CASTEIVNSNQPQHF.

The J gene is TRBJ2-1, the V gene TRBV5-5; a weak D match, TRBD2 (6 bases). The CDR3 totals 16 residues. V was clipped by 0 bases and J by 4 bases, with 14 bases between them. Germline V gene data show CDR1 as SGHKS and CDR2 as YYEKEE (reference sequence). The CDR3 sequence is CASSLDILAKYNEQFF. In nucleotides, the CDR3 is TGTGCCAGCAGCTTGGATATACTAGCCAAATACAATGAGCAGTTCTTC.

This chain uses TRBV5-1 with TRBJ2-1, with TRBD2 matching 7 bases. Trimming at V came to 3 bases and at J to 4 bases, leaving 4 bases not matched to a gene. Germline CDR1 is SGHRS and CDR2 is YFSETQ. CDR3 size: 14 residues. CDR3 nucleotides: TGCGCCAGCAGCTCGGGGGGACTTTACAATGAGCAGTTCTTC. Translation gives CASSSGGLYNEQFF.

This chain connects TRBV12-3 or TRBV12-4 to TRBJ2-5; 8 bases fit TRBD2. Trimming took 5 bases from V and 4 from J; bases not matched to a gene: 3. The CDR3 consists of 13 residues. CDR3 sequence: CASSSAGGETQYF. The DNA of the CDR3 is TGTGCCAGCAGTAGTGCGGGGGGAGAGACCCAGTACTTC.